The 28 T cell receptor beta chains in this list originate from one sample, sequenced in a study of CD8+CD57+ T cells in acquired aplastic anemia (dated by TCRdb to 2016 to 2019). Sequencing relied on an Illumina HiSeq 2000. TCR beta VDJ combination and CDR3 sequence profiling used genomic DNA as the template. TCRdb's own reprocessing of the public reads used fastp at Q25 and MiXCR and kept productive beta chains. CDR3 protein sequences are deduplicated, and each keeps its most common genes and DNA. The sample records hundreds of thousands of distinct CDR3 sequences, approximately 60% of which are singletons. Approximately 1.3% of the sample comes from the top ten. Expansion of CD8+CD57+ cells had been shown by flow cytometry in the patients chosen for sequencing. Input material: sorted CD4+, CD8+, or CD8+CD57+ T cells (not recorded which) from PBMCs. The receptors originated from a human donor with aplastic anemia.

This clonotype was seen at least ten times. The V gene is TRBV7-8, the J gene TRBJ2-1, with a tentative D call TRBD1 (7 bases). CDR1 SGHVS and CDR2 FQNEAQ come from the germline V gene. This CDR3 is built from 15 residues. V was trimmed by 2 bases and J by 8 bases, leaving 16 bases between them. The CDR3 is CASSLISSGGHEQFF. The CDR3 DNA is TGTGCCAGCAGCTTAATTTCGTCAGGGGGGCATGAGCAGTTCTTC.

Comments on this clonotype: A clone one base away is much larger, so this may be a read error. J is TRBJ2-1 and V is TRBV4-2, with D possibly called TRBD1 or TRBD2 (7 bases each). Trimming cost V 0 bases and J 8 bases, with 20 bases left between them. This CDR3 spans 17 amino acids. From germline, CDR1 is LGHNA and CDR2 YNFKEQ. The CDR3 bases are TGTGCCAGCAGCCAAGATCACCTAGCGGAAGGGGGCGATGAGCAGTTCTTC. Translating gives CASSQDHLAEGGDEQFF.

A remark on this clonotype: Lacking the conserved final phenylalanine or tryptophan, this CDR3 likely reflects a read error. The chain is built from TRBV2 and TRBJ2-3; D perhaps matches TRBD2 (5 bases). Germline V gene data show CDR1 as SNHLY and CDR2 as FYNNEI. Between the trimmed V and J ends, which lost 2 bases and 9 bases, there was a span of 9 bases. This CDR3 is built from 12 residues. The CDR3: CASSELRETQYI. In DNA form, the CDR3 reads TGTGCCAGCAGTGAATTGAGGGAGACGCAGTATATT.

This clonotype came up many times. The rearrangement joins TRBV20-1 to TRBJ2-7; 8 nucleotides align to TRBD2. The germline gives CDR1 DFQATT, CDR2 SNEGSKA (reference sequence). After removal of 6 bases from V and 0 bases from J, the junction contained 10 bases not matched to a gene. CDR3 size: 15 residues. The CDR3 DNA follows: TGCAGTGCAAGGGCGGCGGGAGGCGGCTCCTACGAGCAGTACTTC. Amino acid sequence: CSARAAGGGSYEQYF.

This clonotype showed up many times. This sequence joins TRBV11-2 and TRBJ2-7; 7 bases fit TRBD1. The germline gives CDR1 SGHAT, CDR2 FQNNGV. The ends lost 6 bases at V and 2 bases at J; junction bases unmatched: 4. The CDR3 spans 13 residues. Here the CDR3 DNA reads TGTGCCAGCAGAAATACAGGGGCCTACGAGCAGTACTTC. Protein product: CASRNTGAYEQYF.

The chain links TRBV4-1 to TRBJ1-1, with D hard to call. V was clipped by 2 bases and J by 6 bases, with 13 bases between them. Germline loops: CDR1 MGHRA, CDR2 YSYEKL. The CDR3 totals 14 residues. CDR3 DNA: TGCGCCAGCAGCCAACCAACAGTTAAGCCTGAAGCTTTCTTT. Translated: CASSQPTVKPEAFF.

The V call is TRBV7-6, the J call TRBJ2-1, with TRBD2 matching 14 bases. The CDR3 runs 16 residues. V lost 5 bases and J lost 8; bases outside the gene matches: 8. Germline V gives CDR1 SGHVS, CDR2 FNYEAQ. CDR3: CASSPPGLAGVHEQFF. CDR3 DNA: TGTGCCAGCAGCCCCCCGGGACTAGCGGGGGTACATGAGCAGTTCTTC.

The V gene is TRBV7-2, the J gene TRBJ1-2; D is uncertain. In germline, CDR1 is SGHTA, CDR2 FQGNSA. Trimming shortened V by 5 bases and J by 8 bases, and 12 bases separated the two germline ends. The CDR3 length is 12 residues. The CDR3 coding sequence is TGTGCCAGCAGCGAAACTCCGTCCGGCTACACCTTC. Its translation: CASSETPSGYTF. Using reference TRBV7-2 and TRBJ1-2 for the parts outside the CDR3, the full variable domain is GAGVSQSPSNKVTEKGKDVELRCDPISGHTALYWYRQSLGQGLEFLIYFQGNSAPDKSGLPSDRFSAERTGGSVSTLTIQRTQQEDSAVYLCASSETPSGYTFGSGTRLTVV.

The rearrangement links TRBV15 to TRBJ2-1; 13 bases align to TRBD2. Per germline, CDR1 LNHNV and CDR2 YYDKDF (reference sequence). The V gene end was trimmed by 2 bases and the J gene end by 10 bases; junction bases not matched to a gene: 8. The CDR3 length is 16 residues. The CDR3 DNA reads as TGTGCCACCAGCAGATCTGGACTAGCGGGAGAAGGCGAGCAGTTCTTC. This sequence encodes CATSRSGLAGEGEQFF. Looking up the rest from reference TRBV15 and TRBJ2-1 gives the full variable domain: DAMVIQNPRYQVTQFGKPVTLSCSQTLNHNVMYWYQQKSSQAPKLLFHYYDKDFNNEADTPDNFQSRRPNTSFCFLDIRSPGLGDTAMYLCATSRSGLAGEGEQFFGPGTRLTVL.

V usage is TRBV5-1 and J usage is TRBJ1-1; 9 positions match TRBD1. The trim removed 4 bases at V and 0 bases at J, leaving 13 bases unmatched. CDR1 and CDR2 from the germline V gene are SGHRS and YFSETQ. The CDR3 runs 18 residues. The CDR3 region is CASSTGQGKRAMNTEAFF. CDR3 nucleotides: TGCGCCAGCAGCACCGGACAGGGGAAGAGGGCTATGAACACTGAAGCTTTCTTT.

This chain joins TRBV12-3 or TRBV12-4 and TRBJ2-7; D might be TRBD2 (5 bases). Between the trimmed V and J ends, which lost 5 bases and 0 bases, there was a span of 11 bases. The CDR3 consists of 14 residues. CDR3 loop: CASSPVGSSYEQYF. CDR3 sequence (DNA): TGTGCCAGCAGTCCCGTGGGGAGCTCCTACGAGCAGTACTTC.

This chain connects TRBV15 to TRBJ2-5; TRBD1 aligns across 10 bases. The trim removed 7 bases at V and 3 bases at J, leaving 8 bases unmatched. The CDR3 is made up of 15 amino acids. Germline-derived CDR1 and CDR2 are LNHNV and YYDKDF (reference sequence). The CDR3 protein is CATTKTGTGEETQYF. The CDR3 DNA reads as TGTGCCACCACCAAAACCGGGACAGGGGAAGAGACCCAGTACTTC.

The chain is built from TRBV10-3 and TRBJ1-5; D unclear. CDR3 length: 15 residues. Per germline, CDR1 ENHRY and CDR2 SYGVKD. With 3 bases removed from V and 4 bases from J, the gap between germline ends came to 13 bases. The CDR3 nucleotides read TGTGCCATCAGTGAATCGGGAATTCCTAATCAGCCCCAGCATTTT. Its protein product is CAISESGIPNQPQHF.

This clonotype was detected a few times. This chain uses TRBV20-1 with TRBJ2-7, with 10 bases lining up with TRBD2. Losses at the gene ends were 0 bases for V and 9 bases for J; bases not matched to a gene: 14. CDR1 and CDR2 (germline): DFQATT, SNEGSKA (reference sequence). The CDR3 totals 16 residues. The CDR3 nucleotides are TGCAGTGCTAGAGACTTAACCGGGACTAGCGCCTTTGGGCAGTACTTC. It is translated as CSARDLTGTSAFGQYF.

This chain connects TRBV5-1 to TRBJ1-1, with no clear D. V was trimmed by 0 bases and J by 8 bases, leaving 14 bases between them. Germline CDR1 and CDR2: SGHRS and YFSETQ. This CDR3 has 14 residues. In DNA, the CDR3 is TGCGCCAGCAGCTTGGCCACGGTTGGAGGGGAAGCTTTCTTT. Its protein is CASSLATVGGEAFF.

In its sample, this clonotype was seen a few times. The rearrangement links TRBV19 to TRBJ2-7, with D uncertain. In germline, CDR1 is LNHDA, CDR2 SQIVND (reference sequence). The ends were cut back, 3 bases at V and 5 bases at J, with 14 bases in the middle. This CDR3 is built from 14 residues. The CDR3 sequence is CASSMPLDINEQYF. The CDR3, as DNA: TGTGCCAGTAGTATGCCCCTTGACATCAACGAGCAGTACTTC.

The sample holds many counts of this clonotype. The gene calls are TRBV20-1 and TRBJ2-5; TRBD2 agrees at 8 bases. This CDR3 contains 14 residues. The trim removed 3 bases at V and 4 bases at J, leaving 7 bases unmatched. Germline-derived CDR1 and CDR2 are DFQATT and SNEGSKA (reference sequence). The CDR3 coding sequence is TGCAGTGCTAGTTTCGGGGGGGCGGGAGAGACCCAGTACTTC. Amino acid sequence: CSASFGGAGETQYF.

The chain employs TRBV20-1 and TRBJ1-2; no clear D. The V end lost 4 bases, the J end lost 1 base, and 16 bases lay between the germline ends. Germline values: CDR1 DFQATT, CDR2 SNEGSKA (reference sequence). CDR3 size: 15 residues. The CDR3 sequence: CSATALGRSNYGYTF. The DNA of the CDR3 is TGCAGTGCTACCGCCTTAGGGAGGAGTAACTATGGCTACACCTTC.

This clonotype was seen repeatedly, ten times or more. The chain couples TRBV7-9 to TRBJ2-3; D is uncertain. This CDR3 comprises 15 residues. The V and J ends lost 3 bases and 3 bases respectively, with 13 bases between them. Germline CDR1 and CDR2: SEHNR and FQNEAQ (reference sequence). CDR3 amino acids: CASSFFGTGTDTQYF. The CDR3 DNA reads TGTGCCAGCAGCTTTTTCGGAACCGGAACAGATACGCAGTATTTT. The variable domain in full, completed from reference TRBV7-9 and TRBJ2-3, reads DTGVSQNPRHKITKRGQNVTFRCDPISEHNRLYWYRQTLGQGPEFLTYFQNEAQLEKSRLLSDRFSAERPKGSFSTLEIQRTEQGDSAMYLCASSFFGTGTDTQYFGPGTRLTVL.

This chain links TRBV7-2 with TRBJ2-3, with 9 nucleotides matching TRBD2. This CDR3 region has 16 residues. V lost 0 bases to trimming and J lost 6 bases; unmatched junction nucleotides: 7. The germline CDR1 and CDR2 sequences are SGHTA and FQGNSA. Written as DNA, the CDR3 is TGTGCCAGCAGCTTAGCGGCGGGGGGGCGGCCGGATACGCAGTATTTT. It specifies CASSLAAGGRPDTQYF.

To note about this clonotype: Sequence at one end of the junction differs from germline and may be a read error. The CDR3, as DNA: TGTGCCAGCAGTCCTCGACGAGGCGATGAGCAGTACTTC. Protein: CASSPRRGDEQYF. The genes are TRBV10-1 and TRBJ2-7; D call uncertain. Germline V CDR1 and CDR2: WNHNN, SYGVQD (reference sequence). The CDR3 length is 13 residues.

This clonotype was found many times. The chain combines TRBV11-2 with TRBJ1-3; D is ambiguous. Germline V gene data show CDR1 as SGHAT and CDR2 as FQNNGV. CDR3 length: 15 residues. Trimming left V 3 bases short and J 0 bases short, with 9 bases between. The CDR3 region is CASSFGQNSGNTIYF. CDR3 DNA sequence: TGTGCCAGCAGCTTTGGCCAAAACTCTGGAAACACCATATATTTT.

As to this clonotype: This clone may be a read error of a much larger clone one base away. This sequence joins TRBV12-5 and TRBJ1-5; no reliable D call. This CDR3 comprises 15 residues. Germline V gene data show CDR1 as LGHNT and CDR2 as FRNRAP. Written as DNA, the CDR3 is TGTGCCTCTGCTTCATGGTCTAGTAACAATCAGCCCCAGCATTTT. Translated, it gives CASASWSSNNQPQHF.

CDR3 residues: CASSTGGSNQETQYF. In nucleotides, the CDR3 is TGTGCCAGTAGTACCGGCGGGAGCAACCAAGAGACCCAGTACTTC. This rearrangement joins TRBV19 to TRBJ2-5; TRBD2 matches 7 bases. Germline V lookup: CDR1 LNHDA, CDR2 SQIVND (reference sequence). The CDR3 length is 15 residues. Germline trimming cut 4 bases from V and 0 bases from J; bases unmatched to any gene: 5.

This clonotype was seen many times. The chain joins TRBV3-1 to TRBJ1-1; D not certain. Germline V CDR1 and CDR2: LGHDT, YNNKEL (reference sequence). Trimming stripped 4 bases from V and 11 bases from J, with 17 bases between. The CDR3 runs to 13 residues. CDR3 amino acids: CASSRSGPARAFF. The CDR3 nucleotides read TGTGCCAGCAGCCGCTCCGGGCCCGCTCGGGCTTTCTTT.

J is TRBJ1-5 and V is TRBV2; a weak D match, TRBD1 (6 bases). Germline CDR1 and CDR2: SNHLY and FYNNEI. The CDR3 runs 14 residues. V was cut by 3 bases and J by 7 bases, with 13 bases left in between. The CDR3 DNA is TGTGCCAGCAGTGAGGGGGCCGGCGAGCAGCCCCAGCATTTT. Translating it yields CASSEGAGEQPQHF.

This clonotype showed up just a few times. The chain uses TRBV5-6 and TRBJ1-5; D is uncertain. The germline V and J ends were trimmed by 0 bases and 3 bases, with 13 bases remaining between them. This CDR3 is 16 amino acids long. The germline V gene has CDR1 SGHDT and CDR2 YYEEEE. The CDR3 nucleotides read TGTGCCAGCAGCTTGGCCGGCAGTTGGTCCAATCAGCCCCAGCATTTT. Translated: CASSLAGSWSNQPQHF.

The CDR3 reads CATSDLQAGLAGGRYF. The CDR3 DNA sequence: TGTGCCACCAGTGATTTGCAGGCAGGCCTGGCCGGGGGTCGGTACTTC. The rearrangement joins TRBV24-1 to TRBJ2-7, with D tentatively TRBD2 (6 bases). CDR1 and CDR2 (germline): KGHDR, SFDVKD. Trimming stripped 0 bases from V and 12 bases from J, with 23 bases between. The CDR3 covers 16 residues.